The 8 T cell receptor beta chains below were found in one sample sequenced in a study of low-dose radiotherapy and immunotherapy resistance in tumors (dated 2022 in TCRdb). This specimen's time point label, per the study, means: after trial treatment. Sample treatment or condition, as interpreted from the label and publication: LDRT plus nivolumab, ipilimumab, low-dose cyclophosphamide and aspirin (RACIN trial). Instrument on record: Illumina HiSeq 2500. Superscript III and a set of TRAV- and TRBV-specific primers were used to synthesize first-strand cDNA, so that both TCRalpha and TCRbeta chains were covered. A roughly 20-cycle PCR with Phusion amplified the TCRs, pairing a constant-region primer with the adapter that was attached to the V primers. Starting from the raw public reads, TCRdb applied fastp trimming at Q25, assembled clones with MiXCR and retained in-frame beta chains. Rows merge per CDR3 protein into single entries with the most common DNA and genes. Present in this sample are more than 90,000 distinct CDR3 sequences, 20% to 25% of which were seen just once. Approximately 4% of the sample is in the top ten clones.

The sample here was PBMCs, taken after low-dose radiotherapy plus immunotherapy. The receptors were sampled from a male donor with prostate cancer.

This clonotype was seen at least ten times. This chain joins TRBV29-1 and TRBJ2-2; D is ambiguous. CDR3 size: 14 residues. Trimming left V 6 bases short and J 0 bases short, with 11 bases between. The germline gives CDR1 SQVTM, CDR2 ANQGSEA. Written as DNA, the CDR3 is TGCAGCGTCCCAGGACGAACGAACACCGGGGAGCTGTTTTTT. Residues: CSVPGRTNTGELFF.

The rearrangement uses TRBV5-4 and TRBJ2-5; the D gene is possibly TRBD1 (6 bases). Germline-derived CDR1 and CDR2 are SGHNT and YYREEE (reference sequence). This CDR3 has 14 residues. The V end was cut by 3 bases, the J end by 4 bases, with 13 bases between. CDR3 region: CASSSSDRLETQYF. The CDR3 nucleotides are TGTGCCAGCAGCTCCTCTGACAGGCTAGAGACCCAGTACTTC.

This clonotype was recorded at least ten times. This chain uses TRBV3-1 with TRBJ2-1; D is uncertain. Trimming cost V 0 bases and J 7 bases, with 13 bases left between them. The germline gives CDR1 LGHDT, CDR2 YNNKEL (reference sequence). This CDR3 contains 15 residues. The CDR3 loop is CASSQDHGQNNEQFF. The CDR3 DNA is TGTGCCAGCAGCCAAGATCATGGGCAGAATAATGAGCAGTTCTTC.

This clonotype was seen a few times. This rearrangement joins TRBV12-5 to TRBJ2-1; D is perhaps TRBD1 (6 bases). V lost 7 bases and J 0 bases, leaving 16 bases between the germline ends. This CDR3 region has 16 residues. Germline V lookup: CDR1 LGHNT, CDR2 FRNRAP. CDR3 loop: CASDARTASSYNEQFF. CDR3 DNA sequence: TGTGCTAGTGATGCTAGGACAGCAAGCTCCTACAATGAGCAGTTCTTC.

This clonotype was found many times. V usage is TRBV13 and J usage is TRBJ2-1; possibly TRBD1 or TRBD2 for D (5 bases each). Germline loops: CDR1 PRHDT, CDR2 FYEKMQ (reference sequence). V lost 1 base and J 2 bases, leaving 18 bases between the germline ends. The CDR3 loop spans 18 amino acids. In DNA form, the CDR3 reads TGTGCCAGCAGCTTAGCGGGACGGATAGAGAGTACCTACAATGAGCAGTTCTTC. Translation: CASSLAGRIESTYNEQFF.

This clonotype has ten or more counts. The V and J genes are TRBV2 and TRBJ1-1; a possible D gene is TRBD1 (6 bases). V lost 5 bases, J lost 3 bases, and 13 bases lay in between. The length of the CDR3 is 14 residues. Germline V lookup: CDR1 SNHLY, CDR2 FYNNEI. CDR3 protein: CASSWAGEDTEAFF. CDR3 in DNA: TGTGCCAGCAGTTGGGCAGGGGAGGACACTGAAGCTTTCTTT.

This clonotype was observed many times. This chain uses TRBV5-1 with TRBJ2-3; weak D call: TRBD1 (5 bases). This CDR3 region has 14 residues. CDR1 and CDR2 from the germline V gene are SGHRS and YFSETQ. Trimming cost V 2 bases and J 1 base, with 8 bases left between them. CDR3 nucleotides: TGCGCCAGCAGCTTACTACAGGGCACAGATACGCAGTATTTT. This sequence encodes CASSLLQGTDTQYF.

The chain couples TRBV28 to TRBJ1-5; D gene ambiguous. Germline values: CDR1 MDHEN, CDR2 SYDVKM. V lost 5 bases to trimming and J lost 0 bases, with 14 bases between them. The CDR3 totals 16 residues. The CDR3 coding sequence is TGTGCCAGCAGTCCCCTAGGCAGTTATAGCAATCAGCCCCAGCATTTT. It specifies CASSPLGSYSNQPQHF. Supplemented by reference TRBV28 and TRBJ1-5, the full variable domain reads DVKVTQSSRYLVKRTGEKVFLECVQDMDHENMFWYRQDPGLGLRLIYFSYDVKMKEKGDIPEGYSVSREKKERFSLILESASTNQTSMYLCASSPLGSYSNQPQHFGDGTRLSIL.